The next 20 T cell receptor beta chains were all read from a single sample in a study of T cells in Graves' hyperthyroidism and ophthalmopathy. Researchers amplified the TCR beta CDR3 regions from RNA transcripts. Using the HTBI primer set, a first-round RT-PCR was run on the TCR CDR3. TCRdb re-analysed the multiplex PCR reads in MiXCR, keeping a single row per CDR3 protein. This sample has about half a million distinct CDR3 sequences; 15% to 20% occur once, and the top ten carry roughly 47%. Input material: blood. The receptors stem from a man aged 40-50 years with Graves' ophthalmopathy.

This clonotype was counted ten times or more. The rearrangement links TRBV28 to TRBJ2-1; 13 positions agree with TRBD2. After removal of 6 bases from V and 8 bases from J, the junction contained 7 bases not matched to a gene. This CDR3 comprises 15 residues. Germline lookup yields CDR1 MDHEN and CDR2 SYDVKM. The CDR3 loop is CASSRTSGSEDEQFF. CDR3 in DNA: TGTGCCAGCAGCCGGACTAGCGGGAGTGAGGATGAGCAGTTCTTC.

The chain recombines TRBV5-4 with TRBJ2-7, with D hard to call. V was clipped by 3 bases and J by 5 bases, with 9 bases between them. Germline V gives CDR1 SGHNT, CDR2 YYREEE (reference sequence). This CDR3 has 12 residues. CDR3: CASSSFADEQYF. The CDR3 DNA is TGTGCCAGCAGCTCTTTCGCGGACGAGCAGTACTTC.

On this clonotype itself: This is likely a read error, given that the CDR3 carries no conserved phenylalanine or tryptophan at its end. The chain recombines TRBV30 with TRBJ1-6, with D unresolved. This CDR3 spans 13 amino acids. Trimming took off 3 bases at V and 7 bases at J, with 10 bases between the two ends. CDR1 GTSNPN and CDR2 SVGIG come from the germline V gene (reference sequence). The CDR3, as DNA: TGTGCCTGGAGCCAATCGTTGAATTCACCCCTCCACTCT. Translation gives CAWSQSLNSPLHS.

This chain joins TRBV4-1 and TRBJ2-3; TRBD2 matches at 7 bases. The germline gives CDR1 MGHRA, CDR2 YSYEKL. With V trimmed by 1 base and J by 1 base, 2 bases remained unmatched. The length of the CDR3 is 15 residues. The CDR3 spells CASSQGSGGTDTQYF. The CDR3 DNA reads TGCGCCAGCAGCCAAGGGAGCGGGGGCACAGATACGCAGTATTTT.

This clonotype was detected only a few times. The gene calls are TRBV5-4 and TRBJ2-7; perhaps TRBD1 as D (6 bases). This CDR3 has 15 amino acids. The germline CDR1 and CDR2 sequences are SGHNT and YYREEE (reference sequence). V was pared by 4 bases and J by 0 bases, with 14 bases between. The CDR3 reads CASSPEGQRSYEQYF. The CDR3 DNA follows: TGTGCCAGCAGCCCCGAAGGACAGCGCTCCTACGAGCAGTACTTC. Full variable domain (missing parts from reference TRBV5-4 and TRBJ2-7): ETGVTQSPTHLIKTRGQQVTLRCSSQSGHNTVSWYQQALGQGPQFIFQYYREEENGRGNFPPRFSGLQFPNYSSELNVNALELDDSALYLCASSPEGQRSYEQYFGPGTRLTVT.

The chain joins TRBV7-6 to TRBJ2-1; 7 nucleotides match TRBD2. CDR3 size: 15 residues. CDR1 is SGHVS, CDR2 FNYEAQ, per germline. V was pared by 7 bases and J by 9 bases, with 15 bases of the junction left unmatched. The CDR3 reads CASIPPLGGTGEQFF. In nucleotides, the CDR3 is TGTGCCAGCATTCCCCCTCTCGGGGGGACGGGTGAGCAGTTCTTC.

This clonotype showed up many times. The chain uses TRBV12-3 or TRBV12-4 and TRBJ2-7; D is possibly TRBD1 (7 bases). This CDR3 comprises 12 residues. V lost 6 bases and J 6 bases, leaving 12 bases between the germline ends. The DNA of the CDR3 is TGTGCCAGCAGGCCAGGGGGAGGCGAGCAGTACTTC. Translated, it gives CASRPGGGEQYF.

In this sample, this clonotype turned up a few times. The chain links TRBV5-1 to TRBJ2-5; D is ambiguous. Germline V gene lookup returns CDR1 SGHRS and CDR2 YFSETQ. V dropped 4 bases and J dropped 5 bases, with 9 bases sitting between them. The CDR3 has 12 residues. CDR3 sequence (DNA): TGCGCCAGCAGCCCTCAAGCGGAGACCCAGTACTTC. Its translation: CASSPQAETQYF.

The gene calls are TRBV6-1 and TRBJ1-2; D is uncertain. V was pared by 5 bases and J by 4 bases, with 20 bases between. This CDR3 is built from 16 residues. Germline lookup yields CDR1 MNHNS and CDR2 SASEGT. The CDR3 here is CASSPRTSQRLYGYTF. The DNA of the CDR3 is TGTGCCAGCAGTCCGCGGACCTCCCAACGTCTCTATGGCTACACCTTC.

This chain uses TRBV19 with TRBJ2-6, with 9 bases fitting TRBD1. The CDR3 runs to 17 residues. From germline, CDR1 is LNHDA and CDR2 SQIVND (reference sequence). Trimming cost V 3 bases and J 2 bases; bases outside gene matches: 5. The CDR3: CASSMGTGRAGANVLTF. The DNA of the CDR3 is TGTGCCAGTAGTATGGGGACAGGGAGGGCTGGGGCCAACGTCCTGACTTTC.

This clonotype was seen only a few times. Just one base apart from a much larger clone, this may be a read error. The CDR3 is CVSSQVRNEQFF. CDR3 sequence (DNA): TGTGTCAGCAGCCAAGTGCGTAATGAGCAGTTCTTC. The chain uses TRBV3-1 and TRBJ2-1; D is unresolved. This CDR3 is built from 12 residues. Germline-derived CDR1 and CDR2 are LGHDT and YNNKEL (reference sequence).

This clonotype was seen more than once but under ten times. The chain links TRBV4-3 to TRBJ1-2; D is ambiguous. V was pared by 0 bases and J by 6 bases, with 11 bases between. The V gene's germline CDR1 is LGHNA and CDR2 YSLEER. The CDR3 totals 14 residues. CDR3 coding DNA: TGCGCCAGCAGCCAAGATGTGGCAGCCGATGGCTACACCTTC. Translation gives CASSQDVAADGYTF.

This clonotype has at least ten counts. This sequence joins TRBV11-2 and TRBJ2-1; D is tentatively TRBD1 or TRBD2 (6 bases each). The germline CDR1 and CDR2 sequences are SGHAT and FQNNGV. This CDR3 has 15 residues. The V gene lost 5 bases and the J gene lost 4 bases, with 15 bases spanning the gap. The CDR3 region has the DNA TGTGCCAGCAGCCAAGTGGGGGGCATTTACAATGAGCAGTTCTTC. Translating gives CASSQVGGIYNEQFF.

This rearrangement joins TRBV2 to TRBJ1-5; no clear D. The germline V gene has CDR1 SNHLY and CDR2 FYNNEI. V gave up 6 bases and J gave up 0 bases, with 15 bases separating them. The CDR3 length is 16 residues. For the CDR3, the DNA is TGTGCCAGCAGGCCCGGACGTATTAATAGCAATCAGCCCCAGCATTTT. Its translation is CASRPGRINSNQPQHF.

About this clonotype itself: A much more abundant neighbour one base away suggests this may be a read error. This chain connects TRBV28 to TRBJ2-7; a possible D gene is TRBD2 (6 bases). The CDR3 loop spans 15 amino acids. Per the germline V gene, CDR1 is MDHEN and CDR2 is SYDVKM. CDR3 coding DNA: TGTGTCAGCAGTTTTGCCGGACCGGGGGAGAACGAGCAGTACTTC. Translation: CVSSFAGPGENEQYF.

The chain employs TRBV6-1 and TRBJ2-7; D is possibly TRBD1 (6 bases). Trimming left V 6 bases short and J 0 bases short, with 12 bases between. The germline gives CDR1 MNHNS, CDR2 SASEGT. This CDR3 region has 14 residues. The CDR3 sequence: CASRGAGYSYEQYF. Written as DNA, the CDR3 is TGTGCCAGCAGGGGGGCAGGGTACTCCTACGAGCAGTACTTC.

V usage is TRBV27 and J usage is TRBJ2-1, with D maybe TRBD2 (5 bases). Germline values: CDR1 MNHEY, CDR2 SMNVEV (reference sequence). Trimming cost V 5 bases and J 7 bases, with 21 bases left between them. The CDR3 spans 16 residues. CDR3 amino acids: CASSKVEGPSGNEQFF. CDR3 DNA sequence: TGTGCCAGCAGTAAGGTCGAGGGCCCAAGCGGTAATGAGCAGTTCTTC.

There are many counts of this clonotype. This sequence joins TRBV2 and TRBJ2-1, with TRBD2 matching over 14 bases. The J segment lost 8 bases and the V segment lost 6 bases, leaving 6 bases of the junction unmatched. CDR3 size: 15 residues. CDR1 is SNHLY and CDR2 is FYNNEI in the germline V gene. The CDR3 DNA follows: TGTGCCAGCAGAGGACTAGCGGGAGGTTGGGATGAGCAGTTCTTC. Translating gives CASRGLAGGWDEQFF.

V usage is TRBV11-2 and J usage is TRBJ2-7, with TRBD1 matching 9 bases. Looked up from germline, CDR1 is SGHAT and CDR2 is FQNNGV. The CDR3 totals 13 residues. V dropped 5 bases and J dropped 7; count of bases not matched to a gene: 6. This CDR3 reads CASSTGTGREQYF. The DNA of the CDR3 is TGTGCCAGCAGCACCGGGACAGGGAGGGAGCAGTACTTC. The entire variable domain, with the rest obtained from reference TRBV11-2 and TRBJ2-7, is as follows: EAGVAQSPRYKIIEKRQSVAFWCNPISGHATLYWYQQILGQGPKLLIQFQNNGVVDDSQLPKDRFSAERLKGVDSTLKIQPAKLEDSAVYLCASSTGTGREQYFGPGTRLTVT.

This clonotype was seen many times. V and J are TRBV29-1 and TRBJ1-1; maybe TRBD1 (6 bases). The V end lost 8 bases, the J end lost 0 bases, and 16 bases lay between the germline ends. This CDR3 region has 14 residues. The V gene's germline CDR1 is SQVTM and CDR2 ANQGSEA. In DNA form, the CDR3 reads TGCAGCTCCCTGGGGGGGCCAATGAACACTGAAGCTTTCTTT. Protein: CSSLGGPMNTEAFF.